A selection of T cell receptor beta chains follows, all from one sample in a study of blood T cell repertoires in COVID-19. Profiling relied on immunoSEQ multiplex PCR, and the TCRdb table lists in-frame clones only, not all of them. The table lists approximately 120,000 clones, over 55% of them singletons, with around 2% in the top ten. Sample: peripheral blood. The source is a woman in her 70s with acute or convalescent COVID-19. Both conserved end residues are part of each CDR3. The order of the fields is D gene, clone size, J gene, CDR3 length, V gene, CDR3 DNA, CDR3 protein. D genes are given only for firm matches. Clone size appears in some rows only: once, few, many, or a class for an expanded clone.

d_gene: NA
abundance: NA
j_gene: TRBJ2-3
len: 14
v_gene: TRBV11-2
CDR3nt: TGTGCCAGCAGCTTAGATCGGGGTCCAGATACGCAGTATTTT
CDR3aa: CASSLDRGPDTQYF

d_gene: NA
abundance: NA
j_gene: TRBJ2-7
len: 12
v_gene: TRBV12-3/TRBV12-4
CDR3nt: TGTGCCAGCAGTTTACAGGGGATAAGGCAGTACTTC
CDR3aa: CASSLQGIRQYF

d_gene: TRBD2
abundance: NA
j_gene: TRBJ2-3
len: 16
v_gene: TRBV27
CDR3nt: TGTGCCAGCAGTTCTAGCGGGAGGGAAGGCCCAGATACGCAGTATTTT
CDR3aa: CASSSSGREGPDTQYF

d_gene: TRBD2
abundance: few
j_gene: TRBJ2-1
len: 13
v_gene: TRBV7-3
CDR3nt: TGTGCCAGCAGCAACCCCGGGGGGAATGAGCAGTTCTTC
CDR3aa: CASSNPGGNEQFF

d_gene: NA
abundance: NA
j_gene: TRBJ1-3
len: 13
v_gene: TRBV9
CDR3nt: TGTGCCAGCAGCGTAGTTCTCGGGGGCACCATATATTTT
CDR3aa: CASSVVLGGTIYF

d_gene: NA
abundance: once
j_gene: TRBJ2-2
len: 15
v_gene: TRBV7-3
CDR3nt: TGTGCCAGCAGCTTAACGAGCGTGAGCACCGGGGAGCTGTTTTTT
CDR3aa: CASSLTSVSTGELFF

d_gene: NA
abundance: NA
j_gene: TRBJ1-4
len: 15
v_gene: TRBV24-1
CDR3nt: TGTGCCACCAGTGATACTGCCGGGGGAGTTGAAAAACTGTTTTTT
CDR3aa: CATSDTAGGVEKLFF

d_gene: TRBD1
abundance: NA
j_gene: TRBJ1-2
len: 14
v_gene: TRBV3-1/TRBV3-2
CDR3nt: TGTGCCAGCAGCCTAAACAGGGGACCTTATGGCTACACCTTC
CDR3aa: CASSLNRGPYGYTF

d_gene: TRBD2
abundance: NA
j_gene: TRBJ2-1
len: 18
v_gene: TRBV7-9
CDR3nt: TGTGCCAGCACCCGACCGGGAGGCCCCCAAAGCTCCTACAATGAGCAGTTCTTC
CDR3aa: CASTRPGGPQSSYNEQFF

d_gene: TRBD2
abundance: NA
j_gene: TRBJ2-3
len: 19
v_gene: TRBV13
CDR3nt: TGTGCCAGCAGCCCCAGGCCGCTAGCGGGGGCAACTAGCACAGATACGCAGTATTTT
CDR3aa: CASSPRPLAGATSTDTQYF